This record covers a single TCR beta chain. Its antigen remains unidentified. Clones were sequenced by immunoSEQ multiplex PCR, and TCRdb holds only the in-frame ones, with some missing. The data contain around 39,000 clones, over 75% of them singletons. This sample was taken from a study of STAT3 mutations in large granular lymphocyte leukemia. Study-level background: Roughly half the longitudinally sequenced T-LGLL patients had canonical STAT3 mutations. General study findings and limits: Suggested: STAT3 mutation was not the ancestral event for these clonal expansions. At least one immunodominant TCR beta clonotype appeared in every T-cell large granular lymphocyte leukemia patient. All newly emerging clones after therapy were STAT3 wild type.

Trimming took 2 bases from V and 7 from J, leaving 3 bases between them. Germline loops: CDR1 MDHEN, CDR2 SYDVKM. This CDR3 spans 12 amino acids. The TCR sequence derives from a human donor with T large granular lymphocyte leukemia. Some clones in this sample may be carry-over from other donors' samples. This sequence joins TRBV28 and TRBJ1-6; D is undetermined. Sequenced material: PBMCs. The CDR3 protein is CASSLTNSPLHF. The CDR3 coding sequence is TGTGCCAGCAGTTTAACGAATTCACCCCTCCACTTT.